This T cell receptor beta chain was sequenced during a study of human T cells and chemical hapten exposure. Across the study: Sensitization used 2% DPC on around 2 cm by around 2 cm upper inner arm skin. Cases of alopecia areata, totalis or universalis occurred in a predominantly female patient group. Weekly diphenylcyclopropenone doses were given to patients' scalps across the approximately 24-week study.

The sample's time point: patch test 1, 2 weeks after DPC sensitization. Regarding treatment: therapeutic diphenylcyclopropenone sensitization with weekly scalp DPC. Sample donors consisted of patients with alopecia, aged 18 to 70 years, who were suitable for DPC. TCRdb analysed the RACE reads with MiXCR anew, one entry per CDR3 protein. The table records approximately 80,000 distinct CDR3 sequences, under 9% of them present only once. The germline gives CDR1 SEHNR, CDR2 FQNEAQ (reference sequence). Trimming removed 8 bases at V and 0 bases at J, with 13 bases between. The CDR3 covers 14 residues. The source was whole blood, collected in connection with sensitization to the hapten diphenylcyclopropenone (DPC). The source of this sequence is a woman aged 30 to 39 with alopecia areata. Some clones in this sample may be carry-over from other donors' samples. The chain combines TRBV7-9 with TRBJ1-1; unclear D gene. This CDR3 is CASLKADLNTEAFF. CDR3 nucleotides: TGTGCCAGCCTTAAGGCAGATTTGAACACTGAAGCTTTCTTT.